This T cell receptor beta chain is drawn from a study of blood T cell repertoires in COVID-19. Sequencing used immunoSEQ multiplex PCR; TCRdb keeps in-frame clones, though not all of them. The sample has about 120,000 clones; around 84% are singletons. CDR3 length: 16 amino acids. V shed 4 bases and J 4 bases; nucleotides not matched to a gene: 10. Germline V gene lookup returns CDR1 LGHDT and CDR2 YNNKEL (reference sequence). The specimen was peripheral blood. This chain connects TRBV3-1 (or the pseudogene TRBV3-2) to TRBJ2-3; 8 bases line up with TRBD2. The sequence was obtained from a woman in her thirties or forties with acute or convalescent COVID-19. The CDR3 is CASSRQASGGSDTQYF. The CDR3 nucleotides are TGTGCCAGCAGCCGCCAAGCGAGCGGGGGATCAGATACGCAGTATTTT.